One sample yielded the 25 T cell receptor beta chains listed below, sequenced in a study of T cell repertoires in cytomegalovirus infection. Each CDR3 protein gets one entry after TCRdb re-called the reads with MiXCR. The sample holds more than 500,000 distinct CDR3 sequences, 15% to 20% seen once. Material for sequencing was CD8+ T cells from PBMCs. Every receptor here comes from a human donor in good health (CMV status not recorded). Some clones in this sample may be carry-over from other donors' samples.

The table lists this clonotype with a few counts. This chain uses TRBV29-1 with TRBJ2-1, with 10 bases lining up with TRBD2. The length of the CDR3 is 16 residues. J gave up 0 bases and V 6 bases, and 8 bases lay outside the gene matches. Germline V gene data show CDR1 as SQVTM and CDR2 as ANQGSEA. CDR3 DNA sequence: TGCAGCGTCGTCGGACTAGCGGAAAGCTCCTACAATGAGCAGTTCTTC. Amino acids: CSVVGLAESSYNEQFF.

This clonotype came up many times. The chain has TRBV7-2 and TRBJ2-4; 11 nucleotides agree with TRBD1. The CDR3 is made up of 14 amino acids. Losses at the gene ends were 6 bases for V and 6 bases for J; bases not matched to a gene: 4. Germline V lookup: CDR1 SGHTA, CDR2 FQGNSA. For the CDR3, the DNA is TGTGCCAGCAGGCACGGGACAGGGGGAAACATTCAGTACTTC. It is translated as CASRHGTGGNIQYF.

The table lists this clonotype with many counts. CDR3 bases: TGTGCCAGCAGTTTGAGGGAGCAGTACTTC. Amino acids: CASSLREQYF. This chain joins TRBV28 and TRBJ2-7, with no clear D. Germline CDR1 reads MDHEN; CDR2 reads SYDVKM. The V gene lost 3 bases and the J gene lost 7 bases, with 4 bases spanning the gap. This CDR3 has 10 amino acids.

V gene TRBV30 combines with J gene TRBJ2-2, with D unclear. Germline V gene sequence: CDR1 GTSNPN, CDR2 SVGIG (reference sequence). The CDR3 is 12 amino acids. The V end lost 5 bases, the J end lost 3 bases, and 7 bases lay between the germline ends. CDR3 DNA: TGTGCCTGGCAACAATACACCGGGGAGCTGTTTTTT. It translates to CAWQQYTGELFF.

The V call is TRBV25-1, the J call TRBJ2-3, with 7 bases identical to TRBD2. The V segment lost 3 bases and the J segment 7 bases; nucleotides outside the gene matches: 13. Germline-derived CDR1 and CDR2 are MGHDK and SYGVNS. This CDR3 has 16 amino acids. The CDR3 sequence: CASSESGEGEKNTQYF. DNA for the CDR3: TGTGCCAGCAGTGAGAGCGGGGAGGGCGAAAAAAATACGCAGTATTTT.

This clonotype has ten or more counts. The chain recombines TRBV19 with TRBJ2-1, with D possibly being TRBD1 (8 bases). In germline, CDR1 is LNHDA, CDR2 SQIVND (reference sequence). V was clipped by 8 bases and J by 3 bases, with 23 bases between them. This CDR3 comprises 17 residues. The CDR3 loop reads CASATGGGGSLYNEQFF. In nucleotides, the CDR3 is TGTGCCAGTGCAACAGGGGGTGGCGGGAGTCTCTACAATGAGCAGTTCTTC.

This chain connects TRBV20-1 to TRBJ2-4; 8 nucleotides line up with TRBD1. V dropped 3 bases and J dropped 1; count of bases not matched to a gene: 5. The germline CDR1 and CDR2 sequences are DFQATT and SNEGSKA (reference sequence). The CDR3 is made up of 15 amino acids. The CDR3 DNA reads TGCAGTGCTAGGACAGGGGAGAGGGCCAAAAACATTCAGTACTTC. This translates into CSARTGERAKNIQYF.

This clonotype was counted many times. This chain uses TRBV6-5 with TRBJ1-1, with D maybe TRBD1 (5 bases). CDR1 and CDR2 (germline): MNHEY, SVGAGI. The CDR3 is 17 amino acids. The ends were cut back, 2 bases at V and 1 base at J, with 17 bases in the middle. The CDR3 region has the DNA TGTGCCAGCAGTTACCGCAGGGCCCACCCTTGGAACACTGAAGCTTTCTTT. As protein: CASSYRRAHPWNTEAFF.

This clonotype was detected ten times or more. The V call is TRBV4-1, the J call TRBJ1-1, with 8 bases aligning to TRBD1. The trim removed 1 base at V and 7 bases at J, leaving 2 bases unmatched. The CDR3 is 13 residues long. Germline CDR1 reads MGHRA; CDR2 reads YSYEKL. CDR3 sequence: CASSQVGQGEAFF. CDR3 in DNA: TGCGCCAGCAGCCAAGTTGGACAGGGTGAAGCTTTCTTT.

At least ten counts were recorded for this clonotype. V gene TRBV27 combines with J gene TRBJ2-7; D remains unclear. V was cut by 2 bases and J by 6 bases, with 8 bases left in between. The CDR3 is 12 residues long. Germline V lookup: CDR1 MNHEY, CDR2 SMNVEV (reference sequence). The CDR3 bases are TGTGCCAGCAGTTTAATGACGGGCGAGCAGTACTTC. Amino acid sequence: CASSLMTGEQYF.

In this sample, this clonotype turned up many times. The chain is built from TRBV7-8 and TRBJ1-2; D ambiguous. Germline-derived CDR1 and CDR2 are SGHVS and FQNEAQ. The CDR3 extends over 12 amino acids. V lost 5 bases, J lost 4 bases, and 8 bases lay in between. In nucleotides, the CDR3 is TGTGCCAGCAGCGACATAGGCTATGGCTACACCTTC. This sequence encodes CASSDIGYGYTF. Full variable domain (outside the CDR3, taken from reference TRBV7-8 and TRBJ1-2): GAGVSQSPRYKVAKRGQDVALRCDPISGHVSLFWYQQALGQGPEFLTYFQNEAQLDKSGLPSDRFFAERPEGSVSTLKIQRTQQEDSAVYLCASSDIGYGYTFGSGTRLTVV.

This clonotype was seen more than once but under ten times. For the CDR3, the DNA is TGTGCCAGCAGCCCGCCTATGGGACACCCCCCGGCCATATATTTT. As protein: CASSPPMGHPPAIYF. V is TRBV7-9 and J is TRBJ1-3; tentatively, D is TRBD1 (6 bases). CDR3 length: 15 residues. Deletions cut 5 bases from V and 11 bases from J, with 22 bases between. Germline assignment: CDR1 SEHNR and CDR2 FQNEAQ (reference sequence).

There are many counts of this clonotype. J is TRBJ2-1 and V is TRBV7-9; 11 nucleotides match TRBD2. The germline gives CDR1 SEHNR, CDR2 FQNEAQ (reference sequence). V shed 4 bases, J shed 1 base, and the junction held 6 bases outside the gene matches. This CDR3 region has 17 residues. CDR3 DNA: TGTGCCAGCAGCTCCCCTCGACTAGCGGGGTCCTACAATGAGCAGTTCTTC. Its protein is CASSSPRLAGSYNEQFF.

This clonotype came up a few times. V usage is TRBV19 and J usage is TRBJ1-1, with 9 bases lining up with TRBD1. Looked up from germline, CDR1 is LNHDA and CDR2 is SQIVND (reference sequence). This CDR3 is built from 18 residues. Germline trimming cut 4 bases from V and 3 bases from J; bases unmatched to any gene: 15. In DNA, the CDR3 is TGTGCCAGTAGTAATACCGGGACAGGGATTCCTGTAGACACTGAAGCTTTCTTT. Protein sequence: CASSNTGTGIPVDTEAFF.

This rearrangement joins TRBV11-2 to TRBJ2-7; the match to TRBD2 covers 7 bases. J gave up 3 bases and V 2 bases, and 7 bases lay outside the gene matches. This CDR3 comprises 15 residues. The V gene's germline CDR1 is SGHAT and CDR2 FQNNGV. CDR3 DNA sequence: TGTGCCAGCAGCTTAAGGGGACTAATATTCTACGAGCAGTACTTC. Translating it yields CASSLRGLIFYEQYF.

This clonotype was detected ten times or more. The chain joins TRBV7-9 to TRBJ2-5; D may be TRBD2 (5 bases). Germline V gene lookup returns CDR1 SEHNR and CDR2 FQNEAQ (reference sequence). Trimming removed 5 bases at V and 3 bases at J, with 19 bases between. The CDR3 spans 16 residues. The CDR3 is CASSPHRGDGEETQYF. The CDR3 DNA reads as TGTGCCAGCAGCCCACATCGGGGAGACGGAGAAGAGACCCAGTACTTC.

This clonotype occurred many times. CDR3 sequence (DNA): TGTGCCAGCATCCTCGGGGGAGGCACTGAAGCTTTCTTT. It translates to CASILGGGTEAFF. This chain connects TRBV12-3 or TRBV12-4 to TRBJ1-1; perhaps TRBD1 as D (5 bases). Between the trimmed V and J ends, which lost 7 bases and 4 bases, there was a span of 13 bases. This CDR3 has 13 residues.

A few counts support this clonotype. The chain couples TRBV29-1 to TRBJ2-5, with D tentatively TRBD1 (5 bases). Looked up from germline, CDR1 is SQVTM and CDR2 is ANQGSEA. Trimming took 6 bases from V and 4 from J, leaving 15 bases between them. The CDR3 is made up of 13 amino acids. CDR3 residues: CSVPDSLSETQYF. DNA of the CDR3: TGCAGCGTCCCCGACAGTCTGTCAGAGACCCAGTACTTC.

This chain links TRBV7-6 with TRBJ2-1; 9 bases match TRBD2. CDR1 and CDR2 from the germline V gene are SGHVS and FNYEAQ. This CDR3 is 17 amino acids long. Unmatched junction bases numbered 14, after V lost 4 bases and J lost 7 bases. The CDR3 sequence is CASSSSLGSGGGNEQFF. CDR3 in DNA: TGTGCCAGCAGCTCCTCCCTGGGTAGCGGGGGAGGGAATGAGCAGTTCTTC.

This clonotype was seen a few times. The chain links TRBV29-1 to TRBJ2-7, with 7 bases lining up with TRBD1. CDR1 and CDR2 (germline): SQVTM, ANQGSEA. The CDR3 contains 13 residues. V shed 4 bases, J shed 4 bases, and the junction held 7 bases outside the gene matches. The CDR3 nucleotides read TGCAGCGTTGGACAGGGTCTCTCTTACGAGCAGTACTTC. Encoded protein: CSVGQGLSYEQYF.

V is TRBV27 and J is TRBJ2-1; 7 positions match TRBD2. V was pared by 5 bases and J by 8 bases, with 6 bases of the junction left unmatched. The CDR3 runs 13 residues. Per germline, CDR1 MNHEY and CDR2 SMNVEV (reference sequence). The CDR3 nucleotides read TGTGCCAGCAGTCTCGGACTAGTCCATGAGCAGTTCTTC. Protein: CASSLGLVHEQFF.

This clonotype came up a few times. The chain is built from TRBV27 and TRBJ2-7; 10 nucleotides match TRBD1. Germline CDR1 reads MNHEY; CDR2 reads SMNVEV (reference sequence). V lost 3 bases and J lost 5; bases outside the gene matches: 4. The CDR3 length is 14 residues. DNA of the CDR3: TGTGCCAGCAGTTTCCGGGACAGGGGAGACGAGCAGTACTTC. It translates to CASSFRDRGDEQYF.

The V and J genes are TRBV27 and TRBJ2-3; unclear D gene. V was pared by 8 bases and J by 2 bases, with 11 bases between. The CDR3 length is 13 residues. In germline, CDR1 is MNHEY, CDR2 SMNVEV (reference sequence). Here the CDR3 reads CASGRRPTDTQYF. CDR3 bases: TGTGCCAGCGGCCGCAGGCCCACAGATACGCAGTATTTT.

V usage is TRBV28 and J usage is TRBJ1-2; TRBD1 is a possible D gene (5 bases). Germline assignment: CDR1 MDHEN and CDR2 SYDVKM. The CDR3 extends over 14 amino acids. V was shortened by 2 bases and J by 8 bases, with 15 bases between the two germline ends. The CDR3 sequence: CASSLRDKGQGYTF. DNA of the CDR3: TGTGCCAGCAGTTTACGCGACAAGGGGCAAGGCTACACCTTC.

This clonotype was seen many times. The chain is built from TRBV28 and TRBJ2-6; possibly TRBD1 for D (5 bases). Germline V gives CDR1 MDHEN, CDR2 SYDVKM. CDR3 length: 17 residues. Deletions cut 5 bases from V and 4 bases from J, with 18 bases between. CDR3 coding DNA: TGTGCCAGCAGTACCCCCCTCGAAGGGGCCGGGGCCAACGTCCTGACTTTC. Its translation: CASSTPLEGAGANVLTF.